Below, 8 T cell receptor beta chains from the same sample are listed, as sequenced in a study of CD8 T cells in Susac syndrome. When the RNA was reverse transcribed, random hexamers were used with an input of roughly 0.45 to 1 ug. TCRdb recomputed calls from the immunoSEQ multiplex PCR reads with MiXCR, one row per CDR3 protein. This sample has about 150,000 distinct CDR3 sequences, with approximately 94% found just once. The specimen was CD4+ T cells from PBMCs. Receptors were obtained from a human donor with Susac syndrome.

The gene calls are TRBV14 and TRBJ1-1; D not resolved. Trimming took 2 bases from V and 6 from J, leaving 10 bases between them. The CDR3 has 13 amino acids. Per the germline V gene, CDR1 is SGHDN and CDR2 is FVKESK. The CDR3 DNA reads as TGTGCCAGCAGCCAAACTTTTCGTCCTGAAGCTTTCTTT. Its protein product is CASSQTFRPEAFF. The full variable domain, its missing parts supplied by reference TRBV14 and TRBJ1-1, is EAGVTQFPSHSVIEKGQTVTLRCDPISGHDNLYWYRRVMGKEIKFLLHFVKESKQDESGMPNNRFLAERTGGTYSTLKVQPAELEDSGVYFCASSQTFRPEAFFGQGTRLTVV.

The chain uses TRBV3-1 and TRBJ2-7; D gene uncertain. The germline gives CDR1 LGHDT, CDR2 YNNKEL (reference sequence). The V end was cut by 5 bases, the J end by 3 bases, with 14 bases between. The CDR3 length is 14 residues. As DNA, the CDR3 is TGTGCCAGCAGCACGGACCTCGTGGGCTACGAGCAGTACTTC. Encoded protein: CASSTDLVGYEQYF.

This chain links TRBV6-6 with TRBJ2-1; no reliable D call. The V gene's germline CDR1 is MNHNY and CDR2 SVGAGI (reference sequence). The CDR3 runs to 15 residues. Between the trimmed V and J ends, which lost 0 bases and 3 bases, there was a span of 9 bases. The DNA of the CDR3 is TGTGCCAGCAGTTACTCGAGTAGCAACTACAATGAGCAGTTCTTC. Translated: CASSYSSSNYNEQFF.

V and J are TRBV12-5 and TRBJ1-5, with D unclear. Germline CDR1 reads LGHNT; CDR2 reads FRNRAP. CDR3 size: 14 residues. V shed 6 bases and J shed 0 bases, with 9 bases lying between them. CDR3 nucleotides: TGTGCTAGTGGGAGAAGAGATAGCAATCAGCCCCAGCATTTT. Translating it yields CASGRRDSNQPQHF.

This sequence joins TRBV18 and TRBJ2-1; D is uncertain. CDR1 and CDR2 (germline): KGHSH, LQKENI. V gave up 0 bases and J gave up 10 bases, with 10 bases separating them. CDR3 length: 13 amino acids. The CDR3 DNA follows: TGTGCCAGCTCACCACCGAGGTTGAGCGAGCAGTTCTTC. This gives the protein CASSPPRLSEQFF.

The V call is TRBV25-1, the J call TRBJ2-7; D may be TRBD2 (6 bases). From germline, CDR1 is MGHDK and CDR2 SYGVNS. V lost 1 base, J lost 4 bases, and 17 bases lay in between. The CDR3 loop spans 16 amino acids. The CDR3 here is CASSESMGTHRYEQYF. The CDR3 DNA is TGTGCCAGCAGTGAATCGATGGGGACTCATCGGTACGAGCAGTACTTC.

The genes are TRBV14 and TRBJ2-1; 12 positions agree with TRBD2. The J segment lost 10 bases and the V segment lost 0 bases, leaving 13 bases of the junction unmatched. This CDR3 has 18 amino acids. Germline lookup yields CDR1 SGHDN and CDR2 FVKESK. DNA for the CDR3: TGTGCCAGCAGCCAAGAGACTAGCGGGGGATACCGGTCCAGGGAGCAGTTCTTC. Translation: CASSQETSGGYRSREQFF. The whole variable domain, remainder taken from reference TRBV14 and TRBJ2-1, is EAGVTQFPSHSVIEKGQTVTLRCDPISGHDNLYWYRRVMGKEIKFLLHFVKESKQDESGMPNNRFLAERTGGTYSTLKVQPAELEDSGVYFCASSQETSGGYRSREQFFGPGTRLTVL.

The chain recombines TRBV20-1 with TRBJ1-2; 7 bases map to TRBD1. The CDR3 totals 13 residues. CDR1 is DFQATT and CDR2 is SNEGSKA in the germline V gene (reference sequence). V dropped 4 bases and J dropped 4; count of bases not matched to a gene: 6. CDR3 nucleotides: TGCAGTGCTAAGACAGGGTCGGGCTATGGCTACACCTTC. Translation: CSAKTGSGYGYTF.